This TCR beta chain was recorded in a study of T cell changes during pregnancy in multiple sclerosis. The CDR3 covers 13 residues. Germline V CDR1 and CDR2: LNHDA, SQIVND (reference sequence). V lost 0 bases and J 7 bases, leaving 9 bases between the germline ends. This table comes from immunoSEQ multiplex PCR, and its TCRdb copy is limited to in-frame clones, with some not included. This table has under 120,000 clones, roughly nine tenths appearing once. The chain joins TRBV19 to TRBJ1-1; D call uncertain. The TCR originated in a female donor with multiple sclerosis, enrolled in a pregnancy study. The source was peripheral blood, collected after pregnancy. The CDR3 bases are TGTGCCAGTAGTATAGATCGAGAAAGTGAAGCTTTCTTT. This sequence encodes CASSIDRESEAFF.